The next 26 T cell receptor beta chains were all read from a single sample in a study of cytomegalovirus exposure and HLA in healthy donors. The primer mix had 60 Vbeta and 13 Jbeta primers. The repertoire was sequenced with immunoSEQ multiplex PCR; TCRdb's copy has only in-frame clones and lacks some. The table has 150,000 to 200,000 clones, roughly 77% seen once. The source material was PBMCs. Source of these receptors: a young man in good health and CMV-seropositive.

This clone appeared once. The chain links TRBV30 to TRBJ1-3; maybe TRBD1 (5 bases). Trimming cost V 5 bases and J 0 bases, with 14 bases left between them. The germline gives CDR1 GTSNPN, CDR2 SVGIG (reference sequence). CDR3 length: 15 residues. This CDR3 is CAWRLARGSGNTIYF. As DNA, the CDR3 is TGTGCCTGGCGACTAGCGAGGGGCTCTGGAAACACCATATATTTT.

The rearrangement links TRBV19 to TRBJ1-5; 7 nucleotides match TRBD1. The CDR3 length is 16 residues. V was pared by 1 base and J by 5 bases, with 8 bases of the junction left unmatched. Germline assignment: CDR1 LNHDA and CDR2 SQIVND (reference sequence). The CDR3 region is CASSIAPNRGDQPQHF. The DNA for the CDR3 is TGTGCCAGTAGTATAGCCCCCAACAGGGGTGATCAGCCCCAGCATTTT.

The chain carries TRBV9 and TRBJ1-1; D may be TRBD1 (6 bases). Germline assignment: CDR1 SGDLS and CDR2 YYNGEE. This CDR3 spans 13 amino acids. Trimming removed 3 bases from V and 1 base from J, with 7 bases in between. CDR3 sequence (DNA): TGTGCCAGCAGCGGACAGGAGAACACTGAAGCTTTCTTT. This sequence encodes CASSGQENTEAFF.

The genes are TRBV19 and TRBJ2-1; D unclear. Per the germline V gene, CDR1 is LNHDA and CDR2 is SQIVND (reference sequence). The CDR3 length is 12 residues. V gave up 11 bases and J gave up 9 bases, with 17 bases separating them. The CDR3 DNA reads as TGTGCCTCCGCCCACTCCGAGGTTGAGCAGTTCTTC. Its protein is CASAHSEVEQFF.

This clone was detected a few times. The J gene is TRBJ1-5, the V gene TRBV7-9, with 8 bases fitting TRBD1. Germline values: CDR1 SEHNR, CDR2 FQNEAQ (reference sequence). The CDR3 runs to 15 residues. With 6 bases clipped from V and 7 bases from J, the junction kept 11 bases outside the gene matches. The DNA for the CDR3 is TGTGCCAGCAGTCTCGGACAGGGTTCCAACCAGCCCCAGCATTTT. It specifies CASSLGQGSNQPQHF. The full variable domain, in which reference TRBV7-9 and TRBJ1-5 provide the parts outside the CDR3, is DTGVSQNPRHKITKRGQNVTFRCDPISEHNRLYWYRQTLGQGPEFLTYFQNEAQLEKSRLLSDRFSAERPKGSFSTLEIQRTEQGDSAMYLCASSLGQGSNQPQHFGDGTRLSIL.

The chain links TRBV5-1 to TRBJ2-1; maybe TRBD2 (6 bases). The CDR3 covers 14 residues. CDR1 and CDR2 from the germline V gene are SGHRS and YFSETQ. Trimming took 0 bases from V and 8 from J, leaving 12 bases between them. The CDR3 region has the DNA TGCGCCAGCAGCTTGGGACGGGAGAGGGATGAGCAGTTCTTC. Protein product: CASSLGRERDEQFF.

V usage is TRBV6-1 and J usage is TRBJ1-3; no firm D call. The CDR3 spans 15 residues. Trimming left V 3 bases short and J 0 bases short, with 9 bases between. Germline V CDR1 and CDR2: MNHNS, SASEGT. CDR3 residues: CASSDPLDSGNTIYF. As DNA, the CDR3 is TGTGCCAGCAGTGATCCATTAGACTCTGGAAACACCATATATTTT.

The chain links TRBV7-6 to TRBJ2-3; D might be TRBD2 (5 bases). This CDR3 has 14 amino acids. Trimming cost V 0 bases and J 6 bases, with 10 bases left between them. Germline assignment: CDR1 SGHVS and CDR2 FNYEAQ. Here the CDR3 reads CASSLAGLLDTQYF. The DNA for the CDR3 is TGTGCCAGCAGCTTAGCTGGACTGCTCGATACGCAGTATTTT.

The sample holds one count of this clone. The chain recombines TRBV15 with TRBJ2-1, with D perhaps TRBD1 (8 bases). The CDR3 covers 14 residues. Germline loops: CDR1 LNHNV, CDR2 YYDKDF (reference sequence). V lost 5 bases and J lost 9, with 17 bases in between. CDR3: CATSAPTGGGEQFF. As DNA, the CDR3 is TGTGCCACCAGCGCCCCTACAGGGGGGGGTGAGCAGTTCTTC.

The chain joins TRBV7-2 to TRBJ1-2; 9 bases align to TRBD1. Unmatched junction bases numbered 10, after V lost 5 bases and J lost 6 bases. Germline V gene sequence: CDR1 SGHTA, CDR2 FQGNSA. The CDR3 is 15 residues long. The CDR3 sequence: CASSAGTGRLNGYTF. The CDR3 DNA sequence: TGTGCCAGCAGCGCCGGGACAGGGAGGTTAAATGGCTACACCTTC.

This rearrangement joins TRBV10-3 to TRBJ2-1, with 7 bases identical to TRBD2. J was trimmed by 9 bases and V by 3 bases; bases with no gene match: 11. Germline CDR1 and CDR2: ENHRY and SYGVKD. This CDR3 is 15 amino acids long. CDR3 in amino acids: CAISEVGTTLGEQFF. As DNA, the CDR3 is TGTGCCATCAGTGAAGTCGGGACTACCCTTGGTGAGCAGTTCTTC.

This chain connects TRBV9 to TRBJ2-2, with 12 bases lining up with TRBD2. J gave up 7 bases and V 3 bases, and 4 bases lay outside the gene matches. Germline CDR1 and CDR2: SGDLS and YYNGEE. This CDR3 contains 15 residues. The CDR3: CASSATSGSYGELFF. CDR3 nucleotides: TGTGCCAGCAGCGCGACTAGCGGGAGCTACGGGGAGCTGTTTTTT.

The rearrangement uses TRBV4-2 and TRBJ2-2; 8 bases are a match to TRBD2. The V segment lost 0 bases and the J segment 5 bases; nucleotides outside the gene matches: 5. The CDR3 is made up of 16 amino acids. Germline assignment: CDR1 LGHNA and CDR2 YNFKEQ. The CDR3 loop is CASSQDPGGQTGELFF. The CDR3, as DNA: TGTGCCAGCAGCCAAGATCCGGGGGGGCAGACCGGGGAGCTGTTTTTT.

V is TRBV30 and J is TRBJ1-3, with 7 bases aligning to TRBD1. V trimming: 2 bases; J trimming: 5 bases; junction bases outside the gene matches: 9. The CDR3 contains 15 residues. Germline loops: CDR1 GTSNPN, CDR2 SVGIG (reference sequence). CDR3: CAWSLGGGLRNTIYF. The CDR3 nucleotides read TGTGCCTGGAGTTTAGGAGGGGGCTTAAGAAACACCATATATTTT.

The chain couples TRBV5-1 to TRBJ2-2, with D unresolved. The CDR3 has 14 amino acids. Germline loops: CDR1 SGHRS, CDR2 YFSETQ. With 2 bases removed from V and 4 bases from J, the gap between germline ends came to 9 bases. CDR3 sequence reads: CASSFGPTTGELFF. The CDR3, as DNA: TGCGCCAGCAGCTTTGGGCCGACCACCGGGGAGCTGTTTTTT.

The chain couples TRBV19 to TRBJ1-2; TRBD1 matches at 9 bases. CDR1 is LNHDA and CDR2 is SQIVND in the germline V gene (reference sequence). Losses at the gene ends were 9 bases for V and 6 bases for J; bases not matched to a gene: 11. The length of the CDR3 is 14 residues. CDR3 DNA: TGTGCCAGCTCCCAGGGACAGGGTCGCGATGGCTACACCTTC. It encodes CASSQGQGRDGYTF.

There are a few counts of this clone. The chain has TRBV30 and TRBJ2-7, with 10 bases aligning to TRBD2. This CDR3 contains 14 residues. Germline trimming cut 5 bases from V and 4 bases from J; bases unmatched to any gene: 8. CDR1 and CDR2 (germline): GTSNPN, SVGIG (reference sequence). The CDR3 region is CAWSASGSQYEQYV. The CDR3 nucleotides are TGTGCCTGGTCTGCTAGCGGGAGTCAATACGAGCAGTACGTC.

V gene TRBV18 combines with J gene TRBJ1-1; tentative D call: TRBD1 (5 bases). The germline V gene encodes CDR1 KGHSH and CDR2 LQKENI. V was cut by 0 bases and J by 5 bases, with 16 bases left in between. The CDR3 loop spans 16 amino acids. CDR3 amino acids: CASSPPSGLVSTEAFF. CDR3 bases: TGTGCCAGCTCACCACCTTCAGGGTTAGTGAGTACTGAAGCTTTCTTT.

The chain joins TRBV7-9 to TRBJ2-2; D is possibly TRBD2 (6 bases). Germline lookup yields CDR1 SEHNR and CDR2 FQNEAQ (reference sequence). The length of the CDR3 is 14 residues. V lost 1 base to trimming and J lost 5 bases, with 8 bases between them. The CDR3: CASSLVGGTGELFF. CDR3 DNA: TGTGCCAGCAGCTTAGTGGGGGGTACCGGGGAGCTGTTTTTT.

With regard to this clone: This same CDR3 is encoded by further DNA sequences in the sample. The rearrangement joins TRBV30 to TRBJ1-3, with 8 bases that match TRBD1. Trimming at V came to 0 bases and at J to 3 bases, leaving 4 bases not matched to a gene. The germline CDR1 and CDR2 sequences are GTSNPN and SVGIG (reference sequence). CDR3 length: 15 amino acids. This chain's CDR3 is CAWSVGGTGGNTIYF. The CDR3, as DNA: TGTGCCTGGAGTGTAGGGGGGACAGGTGGAAACACCATATATTTT.

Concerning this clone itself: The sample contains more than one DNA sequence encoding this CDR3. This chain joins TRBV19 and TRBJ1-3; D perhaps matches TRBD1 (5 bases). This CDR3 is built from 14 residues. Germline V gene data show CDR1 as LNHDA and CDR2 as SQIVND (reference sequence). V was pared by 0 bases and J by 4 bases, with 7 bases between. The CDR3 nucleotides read TGTGCCAGTAGTATAGACAGGGTCGGAAACACCATATATTTT. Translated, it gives CASSIDRVGNTIYF.

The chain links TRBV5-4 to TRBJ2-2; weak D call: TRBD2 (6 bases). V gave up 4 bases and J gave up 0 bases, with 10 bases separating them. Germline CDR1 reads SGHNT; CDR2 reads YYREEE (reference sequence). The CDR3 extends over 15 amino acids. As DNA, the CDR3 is TGTGCCAGCAGCGCCGGGACTGCGAACACCGGGGAGCTGTTTTTT. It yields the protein CASSAGTANTGELFF.

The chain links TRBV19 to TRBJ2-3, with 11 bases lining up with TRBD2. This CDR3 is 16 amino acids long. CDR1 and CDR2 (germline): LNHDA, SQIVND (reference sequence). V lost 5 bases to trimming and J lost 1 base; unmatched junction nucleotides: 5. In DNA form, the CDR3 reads TGTGCCAGTAGTGTGTTACTAGCGGGAGGCACAGATACGCAGTATTTT. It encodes CASSVLLAGGTDTQYF.

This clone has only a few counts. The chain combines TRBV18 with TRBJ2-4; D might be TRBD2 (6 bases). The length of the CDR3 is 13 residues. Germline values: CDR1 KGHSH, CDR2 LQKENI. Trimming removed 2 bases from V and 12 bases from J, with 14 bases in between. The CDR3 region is CASSPSGGIDQYF. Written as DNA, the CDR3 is TGTGCCAGCTCACCATCAGGCGGGATAGATCAGTACTTC.

The CDR3 DNA sequence: TGTGCCAGCAGTGCAGCACAGGGAAACACTGAAGCTTTCTTT. Translation gives CASSAAQGNTEAFF. V usage is TRBV6-1 and J usage is TRBJ1-1; D may be TRBD1 (6 bases). Germline CDR1 and CDR2: MNHNS and SASEGT. V lost 4 bases to trimming and J lost 2 bases, with 11 bases between them. The CDR3 runs to 14 residues.

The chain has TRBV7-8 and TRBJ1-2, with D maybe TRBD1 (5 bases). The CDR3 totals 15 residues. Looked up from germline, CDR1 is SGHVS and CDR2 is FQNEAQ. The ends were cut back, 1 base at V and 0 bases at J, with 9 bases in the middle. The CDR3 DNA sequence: TGTGCCAGCAGCTTAGGCGGGACGTCTAACTATGGCTACACCTTC. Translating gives CASSLGGTSNYGYTF.